This entry lists 29 T cell receptor beta chains sequenced from one sample in a study of cytomegalovirus exposure and HLA in healthy donors. Researchers ran the PCR with 60 Vbeta and 13 Jbeta primers. Sequencing used immunoSEQ multiplex PCR; TCRdb keeps in-frame clones, though not all of them. This table holds about 170,000 clones, 80% to 90% found once. Sequencing was done on a sample of PBMCs. Source of these receptors: a woman aged 18-35 years in good health and CMV-seronegative.

The rearrangement links TRBV4-1 to TRBJ2-3; the D gene is possibly TRBD2 (6 bases). V lost 0 bases and J 2 bases, leaving 12 bases between the germline ends. Germline V lookup: CDR1 MGHRA, CDR2 YSYEKL. The CDR3 is made up of 16 amino acids. The chain's CDR3 is CASSQDTGLNTDTQYF. The CDR3 DNA reads TGCGCCAGCAGCCAAGATACGGGACTTAACACAGATACGCAGTATTTT.

The chain couples TRBV15 to TRBJ2-7; 8 bases agree with TRBD1. The CDR3 sequence is 14 residues long. Germline V gene lookup returns CDR1 LNHNV and CDR2 YYDKDF (reference sequence). With V trimmed by 8 bases and J by 6 bases, 12 bases remained unmatched. The CDR3 sequence is CATAHGTGLREQYF. The CDR3 DNA sequence: TGTGCCACCGCTCACGGGACAGGCCTTCGCGAGCAGTACTTC. Together with reference TRBV15 and TRBJ2-7, the CDR3 gives the full variable domain: DAMVIQNPRYQVTQFGKPVTLSCSQTLNHNVMYWYQQKSSQAPKLLFHYYDKDFNNEADTPDNFQSRRPNTSFCFLDIRSPGLGDTAMYLCATAHGTGLREQYFGPGTRLTVT.

CDR3 region: CASSVATGGGRTGELFF. The CDR3 nucleotides read TGTGCCAGCAGCGTAGCTACCGGAGGAGGGAGGACCGGGGAGCTGTTTTTT. V is TRBV9 and J is TRBJ2-2, with a possible D match to TRBD2 (6 bases). Trimming shortened V by 0 bases and J by 5 bases, and 17 bases separated the two germline ends. CDR3 length equals 17 residues. Per germline, CDR1 SGDLS and CDR2 YYNGEE.

V and J are TRBV7-9 and TRBJ2-7; D is ambiguous. CDR3 size: 13 residues. Trimming left V 4 bases short and J 4 bases short, with 11 bases between. CDR1 is SEHNR and CDR2 is FQNEAQ in the germline V gene (reference sequence). The CDR3 sequence is CASSSQTGYEQYF. CDR3 bases: TGTGCCAGCAGCTCCCAGACTGGGTACGAGCAGTACTTC.

Here the CDR3 DNA reads TGTGCCAGCAGTTCCGTAGCGGGAGTCTACGAGCAGTACTTC. It translates to CASSSVAGVYEQYF. The rearrangement links TRBV6-5 to TRBJ2-7; 9 bases fit TRBD2. Germline V gene lookup returns CDR1 MNHEY and CDR2 SVGAGI. CDR3 size: 14 residues. V shed 4 bases, J shed 3 bases, and the junction held 4 bases outside the gene matches.

At least ten counts were recorded for this clone. This chain connects TRBV5-3 to TRBJ2-1, with a weak D call TRBD2 (6 bases). TRBV5-3 is an ORF; its function is uncertain. Between the trimmed V and J ends, which lost 2 bases and 0 bases, there was a span of 6 bases. The CDR3 runs to 14 residues. The chain's CDR3 is CARSLAGSYNEQFF. CDR3 in DNA: TGTGCCAGAAGCTTAGCGGGCTCCTACAATGAGCAGTTCTTC.

This clone was detected only a few times. This rearrangement joins TRBV9 to TRBJ1-1; the match to TRBD1 covers 9 bases. CDR3 length: 14 residues. Germline V lookup: CDR1 SGDLS, CDR2 YYNGEE. Trimming cost V 4 bases and J 4 bases; bases outside gene matches: 5. The CDR3 loop is CASSLDRGSTEAFF. As DNA, the CDR3 is TGTGCCAGCAGCCTAGACAGGGGGAGCACTGAAGCTTTCTTT.

The genes are TRBV7-6 and TRBJ2-3; TRBD2 is a possible D gene (5 bases). Trimming cost V 0 bases and J 4 bases, with 11 bases left between them. The CDR3 loop spans 15 amino acids. Germline lookup yields CDR1 SGHVS and CDR2 FNYEAQ. CDR3 bases: TGTGCCAGCAGCTTAGCTGGCGGGTCCCCAGATACGCAGTATTTT. It specifies CASSLAGGSPDTQYF. Full variable domain (outside the CDR3, taken from reference TRBV7-6 and TRBJ2-3): GAGVSQSPRYKVTKRGQDVALRCDPISGHVSLYWYRQALGQGPEFLTYFNYEAQQDKSGLPNDRFSAERPEGSISTLTIQRTEQRDSAMYRCASSLAGGSPDTQYFGPGTRLTVL.

The chain links TRBV30 to TRBJ2-3, with 12 positions matching TRBD2. The CDR3 totals 17 residues. CDR1 is GTSNPN and CDR2 is SVGIG in the germline V gene (reference sequence). V was clipped by 2 bases and J by 7 bases; unmatched bases: 13. The CDR3 is CAWSKPRTSGIRYTQYF. CDR3 DNA sequence: TGTGCCTGGAGTAAACCCCGGACTAGCGGGATTAGGTATACGCAGTATTTT.

This clone was counted a single time. The genes are TRBV9 and TRBJ1-5; 7 bases are a match to TRBD1. Germline V gene data show CDR1 as SGDLS and CDR2 as YYNGEE. The V and J ends lost 4 bases and 6 bases, in that order; junction bases with no gene match: 10. The CDR3 extends over 15 amino acids. CDR3 protein: CASSPGGDSSQPQHF. The CDR3 region has the DNA TGTGCCAGCAGCCCTGGAGGGGACAGTAGTCAGCCCCAGCATTTT.

V gene TRBV18 combines with J gene TRBJ1-5; D not certain. The V and J ends lost 3 bases and 4 bases respectively, with 7 bases between them. The CDR3 sequence is 13 residues long. Germline CDR1 KGHSH, CDR2 LQKENI. The CDR3 sequence: CASSPAGNQPQHF. The CDR3 region has the DNA TGTGCCAGCTCACCGGCGGGGAATCAGCCCCAGCATTTT.

The V and J genes are TRBV2 and TRBJ2-2; 11 positions agree with TRBD2. The junction had 11 bases not matched to a gene; V was cut back by 4 bases and J by 7 bases. The CDR3 loop spans 17 amino acids. Germline lookup yields CDR1 SNHLY and CDR2 FYNNEI. The CDR3 DNA follows: TGTGCCAGCAGTGCCAGGGGGGGACTAGCGGTCGTCGGGGAGCTGTTTTTT. Translating it yields CASSARGGLAVVGELFF. Supplemented by reference TRBV2 and TRBJ2-2, the full variable domain reads EPEVTQTPSHQVTQMGQEVILRCVPISNHLYFYWYRQILGQKVEFLVSFYNNEISEKSEIFDDQFSVERPDGSNFTLKIRSTKLEDSAMYFCASSARGGLAVVGELFFGEGSRLTVL.

The V gene is TRBV7-9, the J gene TRBJ1-1; 8 positions match TRBD1. In germline, CDR1 is SEHNR, CDR2 FQNEAQ (reference sequence). The V gene end was trimmed by 3 bases and the J gene end by 3 bases; junction bases not matched to a gene: 3. CDR3 length: 14 residues. The DNA of the CDR3 is TGTGCCAGCAGCTTGGACAGGGCTTACACTGAAGCTTTCTTT. The encoded protein is CASSLDRAYTEAFF.

This chain connects TRBV7-9 to TRBJ2-5; D may be TRBD2 (6 bases). Looked up from germline, CDR1 is SEHNR and CDR2 is FQNEAQ (reference sequence). There are 17 residues in the CDR3. The V gene lost 3 bases and the J gene lost 0 bases, with 17 bases spanning the gap. The CDR3 spells CASSLGIPGLNQETQYF. The CDR3 DNA sequence: TGTGCCAGCAGCTTGGGGATACCTGGACTAAACCAAGAGACCCAGTACTTC.

V usage is TRBV19 and J usage is TRBJ2-5; 10 nucleotides agree with TRBD2. After removal of 5 bases from V and 1 base from J, the junction contained 4 bases not matched to a gene. The CDR3 length is 15 residues. Germline V CDR1 and CDR2: LNHDA, SQIVND (reference sequence). CDR3 sequence: CASSVLAGAQETQYF. Written as DNA, the CDR3 is TGTGCCAGTAGTGTCCTAGCGGGAGCCCAAGAGACCCAGTACTTC.

This clone was counted only a few times. The J gene is TRBJ1-2, the V gene TRBV28, with 9 nucleotides matching TRBD1. The CDR3 length is 12 residues. V shed 6 bases and J 4 bases; nucleotides not matched to a gene: 0. CDR1 and CDR2 (germline): MDHEN, SYDVKM. CDR3 coding DNA: TGTGCCAGCAGGACAGGGGGCTATGGCTACACCTTC. It encodes CASRTGGYGYTF.

The genes are TRBV18 and TRBJ2-7; 13 bases fit TRBD2. Trimming took 5 bases from V and 2 from J; bases not matched to a gene: 3. The CDR3 covers 15 residues. From germline, CDR1 is KGHSH and CDR2 LQKENI. Here the CDR3 reads CASSEGLAGTYEQYF. CDR3 DNA: TGTGCCAGCTCAGAGGGACTAGCGGGAACCTACGAGCAGTACTTC.

This clone showed up just a few times. V gene TRBV7-2 combines with J gene TRBJ2-5; perhaps TRBD1 as D (5 bases). The germline V gene has CDR1 SGHTA and CDR2 FQGNSA. The germline V and J ends were trimmed by 1 base and 2 bases, with 8 bases remaining between them. The CDR3 runs 14 residues. The DNA for the CDR3 is TGTGCCAGCAGCTTAGGACAGTTACAAGAGACCCAGTACTTC. Its translation: CASSLGQLQETQYF.

About this clone itself: The junction does not match germline at one end; this may be a read error. V and J are TRBV5-1 and TRBJ2-7; 8 nucleotides agree with TRBD1. CDR1 is SGHRS, CDR2 YFSETQ, per germline. The CDR3 contains 14 residues. CDR3 bases: TGCGCCAGCAGGTTGGGACAGGTTTCCTACGAGCAGTACTTC. As protein: CASRLGQVSYEQYF.

The gene calls are TRBV11-2 and TRBJ1-2; the D gene is possibly TRBD1 (5 bases). Between the trimmed V and J ends, which lost 4 bases and 4 bases, there was a span of 25 bases. Germline-derived CDR1 and CDR2 are SGHAT and FQNNGV. CDR3 length equals 18 residues. The CDR3 here is CASSSVRGGTDIIYGYTF. The CDR3 bases are TGTGCCAGCAGCTCGGTGCGGGGCGGAACGGACATAATCTATGGCTACACCTTC.

V is TRBV7-2 and J is TRBJ2-1, with TRBD2 matching over 7 bases. The CDR3 spans 17 residues. V trimming: 2 bases; J trimming: 9 bases; junction bases outside the gene matches: 16. CDR1 and CDR2 (germline): SGHTA, FQGNSA. CDR3: CASSLFSPTMGGGEQFF. In nucleotides, the CDR3 is TGTGCCAGCAGCTTATTTTCCCCTACAATGGGGGGGGGTGAGCAGTTCTTC.

The chain has TRBV28 and TRBJ2-7; 11 bases agree with TRBD2. V gave up 6 bases and J gave up 4 bases; unmatched junction bases: 2. Germline-derived CDR1 and CDR2 are MDHEN and SYDVKM. CDR3 length equals 13 residues. The CDR3 is CASRLAGVYEQYF. CDR3 DNA: TGTGCCAGCAGACTAGCGGGGGTTTACGAGCAGTACTTC.

A word on this clone: The sample carries other DNA sequences with the same CDR3. V is TRBV7-2 and J is TRBJ2-5, with a tentative D call TRBD2 (6 bases). The V and J ends lost 1 base and 5 bases respectively, with 11 bases between them. Germline loops: CDR1 SGHTA, CDR2 FQGNSA. The CDR3 totals 14 residues. The CDR3 spells CASSLVFSGETQYF. CDR3 bases: TGTGCCAGCAGCTTAGTTTTCAGCGGGGAGACCCAGTACTTC. Full variable domain (missing parts from reference TRBV7-2 and TRBJ2-5): GAGVSQSPSNKVTEKGKDVELRCDPISGHTALYWYRQSLGQGLEFLIYFQGNSAPDKSGLPSDRFSAERTGGSVSTLTIQRTQQEDSAVYLCASSLVFSGETQYFGPGTRLLVL.

To note about this clone: Germline and junction disagree at one end, which may indicate a read error. The gene calls are TRBV27 and TRBJ2-7; a weak D match, TRBD2 (6 bases). The CDR3 runs 14 residues. CDR1 and CDR2 from the germline V gene are MNHEY and SMNVEV (reference sequence). The CDR3 loop is CDSSFGSYIGEQYF. The DNA for the CDR3 is TGTGACAGCAGTTTCGGGAGCTACATCGGGGAGCAGTACTTC.

This clone showed up just a few times. The genes are TRBV9 and TRBJ2-1; 9 bases agree with TRBD2. The CDR3 is 16 amino acids. V gave up 1 base and J gave up 7 bases; unmatched junction bases: 9. The germline V gene encodes CDR1 SGDLS and CDR2 YYNGEE. The DNA for the CDR3 is TGTGCCAGCAGCGTACTCGGTTTAGCGGGAGTGAATGAGCAGTTCTTC. It codes for CASSVLGLAGVNEQFF.

The V gene is TRBV2, the J gene TRBJ2-6, with D possibly matching TRBD2 (5 bases). The CDR3 is made up of 17 amino acids. Germline V gene data show CDR1 as SNHLY and CDR2 as FYNNEI. V was trimmed by 3 bases and J by 0 bases, leaving 12 bases between them. CDR3: CASSDVEVGSGANVLTF. CDR3 DNA sequence: TGTGCCAGCAGTGACGTGGAGGTCGGCTCTGGGGCCAACGTCCTGACTTTC.

The chain couples TRBV28 to TRBJ2-2; the D gene is possibly TRBD2 (7 bases). This CDR3 contains 15 residues. Per the germline V gene, CDR1 is MDHEN and CDR2 is SYDVKM. Trimming stripped 6 bases from V and 4 bases from J, with 15 bases between. This CDR3 is CASSPGGAGTGELFF. In nucleotides, the CDR3 is TGTGCCAGCAGCCCTGGGGGGGCCGGCACCGGGGAGCTGTTTTTT.

The chain joins TRBV27 to TRBJ1-1; 7 bases align to TRBD1. Germline loops: CDR1 MNHEY, CDR2 SMNVEV (reference sequence). The CDR3 is 16 residues long. J was trimmed by 0 bases and V by 3 bases; bases with no gene match: 7. Written as DNA, the CDR3 is TGTGCCAGCAGTTTGTACAGGGGATTTATGAACACTGAAGCTTTCTTT. This translates into CASSLYRGFMNTEAFF.

The chain recombines TRBV27 with TRBJ2-7; D is ambiguous. Germline V gene sequence: CDR1 MNHEY, CDR2 SMNVEV (reference sequence). The CDR3 has 14 residues. Between the trimmed V and J ends, which lost 8 bases and 2 bases, there was a span of 16 bases. The CDR3 protein is CASSPLLTAYEQYF. The CDR3 DNA sequence: TGTGCCAGCTCGCCACTCCTTACAGCCTACGAGCAGTACTTC.